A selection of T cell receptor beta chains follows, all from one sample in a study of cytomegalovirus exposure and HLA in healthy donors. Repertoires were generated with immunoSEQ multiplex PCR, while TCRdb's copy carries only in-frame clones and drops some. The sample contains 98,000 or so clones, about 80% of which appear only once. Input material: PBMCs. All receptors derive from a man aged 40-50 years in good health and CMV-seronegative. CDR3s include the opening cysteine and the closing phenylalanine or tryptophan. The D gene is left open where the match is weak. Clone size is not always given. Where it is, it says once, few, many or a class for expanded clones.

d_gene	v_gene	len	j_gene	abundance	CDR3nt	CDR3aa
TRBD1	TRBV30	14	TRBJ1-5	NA	TGTGCCTGGAGTACAGGGGACAGCAATCAGCCCCAGCATTTT	CAWSTGDSNQPQHF
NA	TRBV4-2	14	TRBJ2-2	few	TGTGCCAGCAGCCATGGGGCGGACACCGGGGAGCTGTTTTTT	CASSHGADTGELFF
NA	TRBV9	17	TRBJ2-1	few	TGTGCCAGCAGCGTATTGCCCTACAGGGGGGGGTTAAATGAGCAGTTCTTC	CASSVLPYRGGLNEQFF
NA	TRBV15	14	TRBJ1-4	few	TGTGCCACCAGCAGAGATGCGACAAGTGAAAAACTGTTTTTT	CATSRDATSEKLFF
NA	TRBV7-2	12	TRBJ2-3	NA	TGTGCCAGCAGCTCGATAGCGGTTACGCAGTATTTT	CASSSIAVTQYF
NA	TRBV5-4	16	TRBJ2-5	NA	TGTGCCAGCAGCACCGGGACCGTTCTGGGGGGAGAGACCCAGTACTTC	CASSTGTVLGGETQYF
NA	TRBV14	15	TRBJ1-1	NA	TGTGCCAGCAGCCAAGATCAGGGGATTCTCGCTGAAGCTTTCTTT	CASSQDQGILAEAFF
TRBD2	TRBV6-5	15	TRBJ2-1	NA	TGTGCCAGCAGTCCTAGCGGGCATCCCTACAATGAGCAGTTCTTC	CASSPSGHPYNEQFF
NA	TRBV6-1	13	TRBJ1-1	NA	TGTGCCAGCAGTCCAAACGGGGGGACTGAAGCTTTCTTT	CASSPNGGTEAFF
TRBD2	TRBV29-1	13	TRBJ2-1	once	TGCAGCGTTGAACTAGCGGGGGGGAATGAGCAGTTCTTC	CSVELAGGNEQFF
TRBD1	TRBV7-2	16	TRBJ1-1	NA	TGCGCCAGCAGCCCACGGGACAGAGGATTGAACACTGAAGCTTTCTTT	CASSPRDRGLNTEAFF
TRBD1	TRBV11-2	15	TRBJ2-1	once	TGTGCCAGCAGCCAGGCAGGGGGTGGCTACAATGAGCAGTTCTTC	CASSQAGGGYNEQFF
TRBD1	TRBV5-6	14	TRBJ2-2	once	TGTGCCAGCAGCGAACAGGGGGTACCCGGGGAGCTGTTTTTT	CASSEQGVPGELFF
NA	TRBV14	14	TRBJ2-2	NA	TGTGCCAGCAGTTTACAGGGGTACACCGGGGGGCTGTTTTTT	CASSLQGYTGGLFF
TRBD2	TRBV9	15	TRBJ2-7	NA	TGTGCCAGCAGCGTCGGGACTAGCGGGGCCTACGAGCAGTACTTC	CASSVGTSGAYEQYF
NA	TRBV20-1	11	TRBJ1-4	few	TGCAGTGCCAATGATCGGGAAAAACTGTTTTTT	CSANDREKLFF
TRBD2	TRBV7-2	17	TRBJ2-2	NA	TGTGCCAGCAGCCGGACTAGCGGGGCTACAGGTACCGGGGAGCTGTTTTTT	CASSRTSGATGTGELFF
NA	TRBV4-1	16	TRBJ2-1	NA	TGCGCCAGCAGCCAAGGACGCGGGACAGCCTACAATGAGCAGTTCTTC	CASSQGRGTAYNEQFF
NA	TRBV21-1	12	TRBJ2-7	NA	TGTGCCAGCACCTTTCAGTACTACGAGCAGTACTTC	CASTFQYYEQYF
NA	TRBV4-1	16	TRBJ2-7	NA	TGCGCCAGCAGCCAAGATAGGGGGACGGATACCTACGAGCAGTACTTC	CASSQDRGTDTYEQYF
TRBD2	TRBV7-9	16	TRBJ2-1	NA	TGTGCCAGCAGCTTAACCCTAGCGGGGTCTTTCAATGAGCAGTTCTTC	CASSLTLAGSFNEQFF
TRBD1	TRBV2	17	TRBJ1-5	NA	TGTGCCAGCAGTTCCACCCTTACAGGGGGCAGCAATCAGCCCCAGCATTTT	CASSSTLTGGSNQPQHF
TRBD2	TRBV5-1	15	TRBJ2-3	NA	TGCGCCAGCGGTCAACGTCTAGGTGCGGGGGTTACGCAGTATTTT	CASGQRLGAGVTQYF
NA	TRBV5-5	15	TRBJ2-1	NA	TGTGCCAGCAGCTTTCAGGGGTCGACCTACAATGAGCAGTTCTTC	CASSFQGSTYNEQFF
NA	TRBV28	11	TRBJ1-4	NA	TGTGCCAGCAGTTCCGGACAATCGCTGTTTTTT	CASSSGQSLFF
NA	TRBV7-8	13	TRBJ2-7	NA	TGTGCCAGCAGCTGGGGCGGTTCCTACGAGCAGTACTTC	CASSWGGSYEQYF
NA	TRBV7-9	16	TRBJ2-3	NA	TGTGCCAGCAGCTCCATTGGCCGCCCCGCCACAGATACGCAGTATTTT	CASSSIGRPATDTQYF
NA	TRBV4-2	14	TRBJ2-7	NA	TGTGCCAGCAGCCAAGGGGCACAGGTCTACGAGCAGTACTTC	CASSQGAQVYEQYF
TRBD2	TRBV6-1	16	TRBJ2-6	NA	TGTGCCAGCAGTGACGGCGGGAGCTCTGGGGCCAACGTCCTGACTTTC	CASSDGGSSGANVLTF
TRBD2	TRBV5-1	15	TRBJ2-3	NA	TGCGCTAGCAGCTGGGCGGGGGGTAGCACAGATACGCAGTATTTT	CASSWAGGSTDTQYF
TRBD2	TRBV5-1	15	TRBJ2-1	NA	TGCGCCAGCAGCCCGACTAGCGGGGGTCAAGATGAGCAGTTCTTC	CASSPTSGGQDEQFF
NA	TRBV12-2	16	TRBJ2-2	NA	TGTGCAAGTCGCCCAAGGGGGTTGATGGGTCGCGGGGAGCTGTTTTTT	CASRPRGLMGRGELFF
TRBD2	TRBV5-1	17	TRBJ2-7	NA	TGCGCCAGCAGTTGGACTAGCGGGACGCCGGGGAGTTACGAGCAGTACTTC	CASSWTSGTPGSYEQYF
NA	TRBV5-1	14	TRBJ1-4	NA	TGCGCCAGCAGCTTGGAGGGGACTAATGAAAAACTGTTTTTT	CASSLEGTNEKLFF
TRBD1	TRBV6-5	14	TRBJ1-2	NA	TGTGCCAGCAGTCAAGGACAGGGTCGCTCGGGCTACACCTTC	CASSQGQGRSGYTF
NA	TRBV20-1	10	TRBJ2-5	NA	TGCAGTGCCAGCCAAGAGACCCAGTACTTC	CSASQETQYF
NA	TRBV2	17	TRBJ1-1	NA	TGTGCCAGCAGTCAATACAGTGGCGGCGGGGAGAACACTGAAGCTTTCTTT	CASSQYSGGGENTEAFF
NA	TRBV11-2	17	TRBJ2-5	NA	TGTGCCAGCAGCCGAATCCAGGGTAGGAGTGGGAAAGAGACCCAGTACTTC	CASSRIQGRSGKETQYF
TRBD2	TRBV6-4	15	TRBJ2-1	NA	TGTGCCAGCAGTGAGGTAGCGGGCTCCTACAATGAGCAGTTCTTC	CASSEVAGSYNEQFF
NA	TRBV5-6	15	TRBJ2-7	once	TGTGCCAGCAGCTTGGATGTCAGGGCTACCTACGAGCAGTACTTC	CASSLDVRATYEQYF
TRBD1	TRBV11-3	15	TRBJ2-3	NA	TGTGCCAGCAGCTTGAAAAGACAGGGGCAAGATACGCAGTATTTT	CASSLKRQGQDTQYF